This T cell receptor (beta chain) was captured in a study of blood T cell repertoires in COVID-19 (dated by TCRdb to 2018 to 2020). Looking at the study overall: The collaborator samples originated in the United States, Italy and Spain and spanned the acute and convalescent phases of COVID-19. Samples were obtained from the ongoing ImmuneRACE study (first 160 participants) and from 1,254 subjects provided by 6 global collaborators. Sample metadata almost always included a de-identified subject ID, COVID-19 status, age in years and sex. Where HLA class I and class II types were available, the types were taken from metadata supplied by the sample provider, not from assay-based typing. The repertoires were made available in a free public database intended to serve as a resource for research on the immune response to SARS-CoV-2. The prospective study material was composed of cDNA or gDNA derived from T cells, B-cell-depleted T cells, or PBMCs. Deeply sampled blood TCRbeta repertoires from subjects exposed to, actively infected with, or recovered from COVID-19 were included in the dataset. Broader findings and caveats from the paper: How much clinical and demographic metadata was included differed by source and by participant, and the metadata was provided uncurated.

CDR1 and CDR2 were assigned from the germline V gene as MNHEY and SVGAGI. Germline trimming: 5 bases from V, 1 base from J; junction bases outside gene matches: 3. The CDR3 measures 14 amino acids from cysteine to phenylalanine. The entry retains the CDR3 DNA only, 42 bases that are in frame from base 1. Comments on this clone: Its antigen has not been determined. The sample holds no much larger clone one base away, and base qualities are not on file.

The collaborating institutions used their own protocols to collect whole blood in K2EDTA tubes. Collaborator samples were shipped for TCRbeta analysis as frozen whole blood, isolated PBMCs, or DNA extracted from either sample type. The immunoSEQ Assay, a bias-controlled multiplex PCR, was used to amplify TCRbeta CDR3 regions from genomic DNA. In the authors' own workflow: Nucleated cell counts per sample were estimated from amplification of reference gene primers within the assay. To quantify the absolute abundance of each unique TCRbeta CDR3 rearrangement, sequence reads were collapsed and filtered. Productive Simpson clonality was computed per sample as the square root of Simpson's diversity index over productive rearrangements. The clones in this table, taken by TCRdb from immuneACCESS, are in-frame only. Not every clone is retained; where verified, under half of the shortfall comes from an unresolved V gene, and the cause of the rest is unknown. D and trimming come from the DNA, and the V and J calls and clone size come from that table. The sample yields about 270,000 clones; more than 70% were counted once. Around 6% of the sample is taken by the ten largest.

The rearrangement joined TRBV6-5 to TRBJ1-1; 8 bases in the junction line up with TRBD1. The sequenced sample was peripheral blood. The clonotype comes from a man older than 75 with acute or convalescent COVID-19. The bases are TGTGCCAGCAGTAGACAGGGGCGGAACACTGAAGCTTTCTTT. This codes for CASSRQGRNTEAFF.